This T cell receptor (beta chain) was profiled in a study of shared clonotypes between healthy human individuals. The CDR3 spans 12 residues. Germline-derived CDR1 and CDR2 are MNHEY and SVGAGI. V dropped 5 bases and J dropped 8 bases, with 10 bases sitting between them. Naive CD8 isolation took CD45RO-negative cells positively selected for CCR7 and excluded terminally differentiated effector memory CD45RA+ cells. Sequencing used immunoSEQ multiplex PCR; TCRdb keeps in-frame clones, though not all of them. There are around 2,000,000 clones in the sample; about 93% occur only once, and roughly 1.7% lies in the top ten.

Material for sequencing was naive CD8+ T cells from PBMCs. The receptor comes from a man younger than 30 in good health. Some clones in this sample may be carry-over from other donors' samples. J is TRBJ2-1 and V is TRBV6-5; D gene unclear. CDR3 amino acids: CASSHIYDEQFF. The CDR3 DNA is TGTGCCAGCAGTCACATATACGATGAGCAGTTCTTC.